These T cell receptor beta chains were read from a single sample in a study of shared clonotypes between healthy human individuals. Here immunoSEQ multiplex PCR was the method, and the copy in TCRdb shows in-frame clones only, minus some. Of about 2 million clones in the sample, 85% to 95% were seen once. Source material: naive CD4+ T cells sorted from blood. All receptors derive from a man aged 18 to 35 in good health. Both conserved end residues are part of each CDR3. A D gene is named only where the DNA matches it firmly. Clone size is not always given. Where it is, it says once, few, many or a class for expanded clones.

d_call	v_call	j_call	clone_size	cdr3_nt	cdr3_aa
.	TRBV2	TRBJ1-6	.	TGTGCCAGCAGTGAAGGTCGGAGTAATTCACCCCTCCACTTT	CASSEGRSNSPLHF
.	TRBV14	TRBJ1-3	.	TGTGCCAGCAGCCCCTCCGGAAACACCATATATTTT	CASSPSGNTIYF
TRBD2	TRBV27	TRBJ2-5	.	TGTGCCAGCAGTTTCAGTAGGACTAGCGGGATCCTAGAGACCCAGTACTTC	CASSFSRTSGILETQYF
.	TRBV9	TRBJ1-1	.	TGTGCCAGCAGCTCCTCCCCGGCCACGAACACTGAAGCTTTCTTT	CASSSSPATNTEAFF
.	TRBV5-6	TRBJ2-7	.	TGTGCCAGCAGCTTGAGGGCGGGAAAGTACGAGCAGTACTTC	CASSLRAGKYEQYF
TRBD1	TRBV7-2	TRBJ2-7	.	TGTGCCAGCACCCGGGACAGGGTCGGCGAGCAGTACTTC	CASTRDRVGEQYF
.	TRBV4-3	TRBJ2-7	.	TGCGCCAGCAGCCAAGATATACCCGACACTTCCTACGAGCAGTACTTC	CASSQDIPDTSYEQYF
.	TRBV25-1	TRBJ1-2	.	TGTGCCGTTGAATGGGGGGACTCAGCTAACTATGGCTACACCTTC	CAVEWGDSANYGYTF
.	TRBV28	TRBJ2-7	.	TGTGCCAGCAGTTTATCGGAGGGTACCTACGAGCAGTACTTC	CASSLSEGTYEQYF
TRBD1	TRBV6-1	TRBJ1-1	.	TGTGCCAGCAGTGAAGCTATAGGGGGCGCGGGTGAAGCTTTCTTT	CASSEAIGGAGEAFF
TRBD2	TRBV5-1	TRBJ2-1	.	TGCGCCAGTTCCGGGACTAGCGCCTCCTACAATGAGCAGTTCTTC	CASSGTSASYNEQFF
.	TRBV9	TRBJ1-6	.	TGTGCCAGCAGCGTCAGGGGCGCGACTAATTCACCCCTCCACTTT	CASSVRGATNSPLHF
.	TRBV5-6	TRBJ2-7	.	TGTGCCAGCAGCTTGAACGGCCCCTACGAGCAGTACTTC	CASSLNGPYEQYF
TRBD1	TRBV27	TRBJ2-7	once	TGTGCCAGCAGTTTTAGGGACAGGGTCTACGAGCAGTACTTC	CASSFRDRVYEQYF
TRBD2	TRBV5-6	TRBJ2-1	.	TGTGCCAGCAGCCGAGGGACTACTTACAATGAGCAGTTCTTC	CASSRGTTYNEQFF
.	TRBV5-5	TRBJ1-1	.	TGTGCCAGCAGCTGGGGCCTTAACACTGAAGCTTTCTTT	CASSWGLNTEAFF
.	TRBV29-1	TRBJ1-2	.	TGCAGCGTTAGTTCCTCTGGTCCTAACTATGGCTACACCTTC	CSVSSSGPNYGYTF
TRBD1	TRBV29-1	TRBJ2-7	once	TGCAGCGTTGAATTTAGCAGGGGGCGCGAGCAGTACTTC	CSVEFSRGREQYF
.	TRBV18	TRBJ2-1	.	TGTGCCAGCTCACCCCAAATAGGGAACAATGAGCAGTTCTTC	CASSPQIGNNEQFF
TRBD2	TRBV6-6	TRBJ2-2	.	TGTGCCAGCAGGGGACTAGCGGGGACCGGGGAGCTGTTTTTT	CASRGLAGTGELFF
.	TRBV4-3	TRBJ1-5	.	TGCGCCAGCAGCCAAGATTTAAGCGGACATCAGCCCCAGCATTTT	CASSQDLSGHQPQHF
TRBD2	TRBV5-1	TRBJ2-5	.	TGCGCCAGCAGTACCGGGACTAGCGGGGGGAAAGAGACCCAGTACTTC	CASSTGTSGGKETQYF
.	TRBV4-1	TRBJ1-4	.	TGCGCCAGCAGCCACGCCCCGGTGGAAAAACTGTTTTTT	CASSHAPVEKLFF
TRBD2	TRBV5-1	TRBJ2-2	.	TGCGCCAGCAGCTTGAGGACTAGCGGCACCGGGGAGCTGTTTTTT	CASSLRTSGTGELFF
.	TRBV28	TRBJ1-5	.	TGTGCCAGCAGTTTATCAGGGATTTCTACAAAGCCCCAGCATTTT	CASSLSGISTKPQHF
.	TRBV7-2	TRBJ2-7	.	TGTGCCAGCAGCCCGAGGGCAGGGGTCCGCGAGCAGTACTTC	CASSPRAGVREQYF
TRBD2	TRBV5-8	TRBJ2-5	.	TGTGCCAGCAGCCCCATGCTTAAAACTAGCGGAGAGACCCAGTACTTC	CASSPMLKTSGETQYF
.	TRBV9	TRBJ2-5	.	TGTGCCAGCACCCGTGGTAATGTGGGGGCGGAGACCCAGTACTTC	CASTRGNVGAETQYF
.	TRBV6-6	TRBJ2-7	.	TGTGCCAGCACCCCGGGCCTCGCCTACGAGCAGTACTTC	CASTPGLAYEQYF
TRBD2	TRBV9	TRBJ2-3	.	TGTGCCAGCAGCGTAGCGAGTCCTAGCGGGCGCACAGATACGCAGTATTTT	CASSVASPSGRTDTQYF
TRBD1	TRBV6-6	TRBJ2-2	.	TGTGCCAGCAGTTACACGACAGGGGGCACCGGGGAGCTGTTTTTT	CASSYTTGGTGELFF
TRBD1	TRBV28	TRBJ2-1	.	TGTGCCAGCAGCCCCGCTCCGGACAGGGGTAATGAGCAGTTCTTC	CASSPAPDRGNEQFF
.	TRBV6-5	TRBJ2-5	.	TGTGCCAGCAGTACGGGGTGGTTAGCGGAGACCCAGTACTTC	CASSTGWLAETQYF
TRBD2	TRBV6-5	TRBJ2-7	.	TGTGCCAGCAGTTATAGGGGGACTAGCGGGACCTACGAGCAGTACTTC	CASSYRGTSGTYEQYF
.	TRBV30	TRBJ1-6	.	TGTGCCTGGAGTGTTAGGGCCGGGGATTCACCCCTCCACTTT	CAWSVRAGDSPLHF
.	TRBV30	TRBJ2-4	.	TGTGCCTGGAGTCCCAGCGGGTCGGACATTCAGTACTTC	CAWSPSGSDIQYF
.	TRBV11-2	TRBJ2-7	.	TGTGCCAGCAGAGAAACTTCCAGGGGAAACGAGCAGTACTTC	CASRETSRGNEQYF
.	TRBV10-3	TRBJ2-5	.	TGTGCCTCGACCGGGACCCGGCAAGAGACCCAGTACTTC	CASTGTRQETQYF
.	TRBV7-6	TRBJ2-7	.	TGTGCCAGCAGCTTAGCGGGGGGCGATTCGGGATACGAGCAGTACTTC	CASSLAGGDSGYEQYF
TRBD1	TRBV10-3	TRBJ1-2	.	TGTGCCATCAGTGAGCGAACCACAGGGGCCCCCCTTTCCTTC	CAISERTTGAPLSF
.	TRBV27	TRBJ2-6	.	TGTGCCAGTACATTGGCCAGCTCTGGGGCCAACGTCCTGACTTTC	CASTLASSGANVLTF
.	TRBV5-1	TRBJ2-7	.	TGCGCCAGCAGCTTGGAAGGGACAAGTTCCGAGCAGTACTTC	CASSLEGTSSEQYF
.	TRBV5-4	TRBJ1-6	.	TGTGCCAGCAGCTTGGGGGATAATTCACCCCTCCACTTT	CASSLGDNSPLHF
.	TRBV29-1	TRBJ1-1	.	TGCAGCGTCGAAAACAGACTTTTCCGGACTGAAGCTTTCTTT	CSVENRLFRTEAFF
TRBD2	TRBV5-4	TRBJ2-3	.	TGTGCCAGCAGCTTGCGTCTAGCGGGGGGCACAGATACGCAGTATTTT	CASSLRLAGGTDTQYF
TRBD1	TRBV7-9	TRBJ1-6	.	TGTGCCAGCAGTCCCGGGACAGGGTTCGCTAATTCACCCCTCCACTTT	CASSPGTGFANSPLHF
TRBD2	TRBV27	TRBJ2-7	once	TGTGCCAGCAGTTCGAGCGGGGTAATAAGCTCCTACGAGCAGTACTTC	CASSSSGVISSYEQYF
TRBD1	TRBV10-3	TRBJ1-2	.	TGTGCCATCAGTGGACAGGGCCCTGAGAACTATGGCTACACCTTC	CAISGQGPENYGYTF
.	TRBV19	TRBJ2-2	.	TGTGCCAGTATATACGCCGCGGGAACCGGGGAGCTGTTTTTT	CASIYAAGTGELFF
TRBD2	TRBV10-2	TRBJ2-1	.	TGCGCCAGCAGGGCCGGGACTAGCGGGAGCTCCTACAATGAGCAGTTCTTC	CASRAGTSGSSYNEQFF
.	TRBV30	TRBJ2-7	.	TGTGCCTGGAGTGTCCAGGGCCTCGAGCAGTACTTC	CAWSVQGLEQYF
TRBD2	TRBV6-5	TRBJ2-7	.	TGTGCCAGCAGCCCACTAGCGGGGGACACCTACGAGCAGTACTTC	CASSPLAGDTYEQYF
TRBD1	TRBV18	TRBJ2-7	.	TGTGCCAGCTCACCAACAGGGGGCCTCTACGAGCAGTACTTC	CASSPTGGLYEQYF
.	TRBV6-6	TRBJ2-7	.	TGTGCCAGCAGTTACACTGGGGGGGAGCAGTACTTC	CASSYTGGEQYF
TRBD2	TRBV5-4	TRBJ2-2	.	TGTGCCAGCAGCTTGGGGTTCGGGAGGGGCACCGGGGAGCTGTTTTTT	CASSLGFGRGTGELFF
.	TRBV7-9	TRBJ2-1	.	TGTGCCAGCAGCTTGGCGGGGCCTGGTGAGCAGTTCTTC	CASSLAGPGEQFF
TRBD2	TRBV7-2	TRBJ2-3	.	TGTGCCAGCAGCTTTCGCGGGAGGGACACAGATACGCAGTATTTT	CASSFRGRDTDTQYF
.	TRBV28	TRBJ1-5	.	TGTGCCACCAGTACAGGCAATCAGCCCCAGCATTTT	CATSTGNQPQHF
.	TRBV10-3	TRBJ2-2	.	TGTGCCATCAGTGAAGGGCTGCCCACCGGGGAGCTGTTTTTT	CAISEGLPTGELFF
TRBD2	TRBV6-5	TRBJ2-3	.	TGTGCCAGCAGTTATTCCCCTAGCGGGAGAGATACGCAGTATTTT	CASSYSPSGRDTQYF